This TCR beta chain appears in the sequencing data of a study of blood T cell repertoires in COVID-19. For the study at large: Acute and convalescent COVID-19 specimens originated in the United States, Italy and Spain.

Germline V gives CDR1 DFQATT, CDR2 SNEGSKA (reference sequence). Trimming removed 3 bases from V and 12 bases from J; junction bases left unmatched: 12. The CDR3 spans 14 residues. This clone was seen only a few times. TCRdb's copy holds only in-frame clones and misses some; the assay was immunoSEQ multiplex PCR. The sample holds 150,000 to 200,000 clones, 65% to 85% seen once. The chain recombines TRBV20-1 with TRBJ1-5, with 9 bases aligning to TRBD1. The TCR sequence derives from a man aged 60 to 69 with active or convalescent COVID-19. The sample comprised peripheral blood. CDR3 in amino acids: CSASLDRGHRLQHF. The CDR3 nucleotides read TGCAGTGCTAGTTTGGACAGGGGCCACCGGCTCCAGCATTTT.